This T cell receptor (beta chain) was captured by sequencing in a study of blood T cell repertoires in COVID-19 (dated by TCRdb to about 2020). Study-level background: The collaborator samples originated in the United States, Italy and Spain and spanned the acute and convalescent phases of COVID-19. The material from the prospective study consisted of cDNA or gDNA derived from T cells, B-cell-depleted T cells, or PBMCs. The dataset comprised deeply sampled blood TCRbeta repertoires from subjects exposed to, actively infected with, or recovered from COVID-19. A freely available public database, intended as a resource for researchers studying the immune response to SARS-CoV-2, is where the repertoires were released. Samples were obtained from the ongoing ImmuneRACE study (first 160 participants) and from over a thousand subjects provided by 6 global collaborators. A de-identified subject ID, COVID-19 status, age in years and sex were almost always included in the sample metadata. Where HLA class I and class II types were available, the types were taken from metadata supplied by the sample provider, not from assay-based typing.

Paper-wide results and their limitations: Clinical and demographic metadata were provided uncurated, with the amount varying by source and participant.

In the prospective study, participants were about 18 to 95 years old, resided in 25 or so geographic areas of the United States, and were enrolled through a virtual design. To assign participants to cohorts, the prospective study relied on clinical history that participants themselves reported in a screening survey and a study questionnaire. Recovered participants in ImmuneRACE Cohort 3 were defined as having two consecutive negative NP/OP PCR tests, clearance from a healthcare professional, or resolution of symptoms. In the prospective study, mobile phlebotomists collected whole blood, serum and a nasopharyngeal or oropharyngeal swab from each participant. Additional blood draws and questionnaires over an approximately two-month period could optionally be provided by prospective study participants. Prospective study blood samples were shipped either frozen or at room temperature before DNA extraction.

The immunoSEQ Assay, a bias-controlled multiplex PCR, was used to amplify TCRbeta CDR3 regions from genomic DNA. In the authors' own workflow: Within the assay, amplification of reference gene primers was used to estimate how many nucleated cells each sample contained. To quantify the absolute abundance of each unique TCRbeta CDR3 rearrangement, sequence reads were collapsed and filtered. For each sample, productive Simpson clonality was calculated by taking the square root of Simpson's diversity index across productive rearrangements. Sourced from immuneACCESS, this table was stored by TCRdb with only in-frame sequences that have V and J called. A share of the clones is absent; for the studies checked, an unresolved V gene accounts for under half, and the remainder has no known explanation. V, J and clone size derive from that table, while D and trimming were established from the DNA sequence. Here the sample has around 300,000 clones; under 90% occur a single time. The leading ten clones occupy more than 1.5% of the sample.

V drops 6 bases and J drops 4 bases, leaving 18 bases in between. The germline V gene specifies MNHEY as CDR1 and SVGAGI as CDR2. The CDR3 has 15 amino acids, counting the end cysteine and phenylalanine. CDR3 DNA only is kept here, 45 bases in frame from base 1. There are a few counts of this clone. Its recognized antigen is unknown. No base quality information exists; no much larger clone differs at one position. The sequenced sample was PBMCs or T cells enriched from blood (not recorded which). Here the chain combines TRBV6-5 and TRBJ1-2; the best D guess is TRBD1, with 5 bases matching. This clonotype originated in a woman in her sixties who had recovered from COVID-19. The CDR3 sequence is CASSLAFGAPYGYTF. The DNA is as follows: TGTGCCAGCAGCTTGGCCTTTGGGGCCCCCTATGGCTACACCTTC.